This paragraph reports one T cell receptor (beta chain). CDR3 length: 15 residues. TCRdb keeps only in-frame clones here, not all; method: immunoSEQ multiplex PCR. This sample has about 120,000 clones, with roughly 89% found just once. This record comes from a study of blood T cell repertoires in COVID-19. Across the study: Acute and convalescent COVID-19 samples came from the United States, Italy and Spain.

This chain connects TRBV1 to TRBJ1-1. TRBV1 corresponds to a pseudogene. The sequencing sample was made of peripheral blood. The receptor comes from a woman in her fifties or sixties with acute or convalescent COVID-19. The chain's CDR3 is CTNLRPRTLYGEAFF. Here the CDR3 DNA reads TGCACCAACTTACGGCCACGGACTTTGTATGGGGAAGCTTTCTTT.